This TCR beta chain is from a study of blood T cell repertoires in COVID-19. Background on the study: From the United States, Italy and Spain came samples of acute and convalescent COVID-19. Nucleic acid was either cDNA or gDNA, and it came from T cells, B-cell-depleted T cells, or PBMCs.

Trimming took off 0 bases at V and 3 bases at J, with 12 bases between the two ends. CDR1 and CDR2 from the germline V gene are MGHRA and YSYEKL. This CDR3 comprises 15 residues. Authors' methods: Amplified reference gene primers provided the basis for estimating nucleated cell counts. Clones were sequenced by immunoSEQ multiplex PCR, and TCRdb holds only the in-frame ones, with some missing. D and trimming were read from the DNA, whereas the V and J calls and clone size are those reported in that table. The sample has some 70,000 clones, 75% to 85% seen once. The chain carries TRBV4-1 and TRBJ2-7; a possible D gene is TRBD2 (7 bases). The sample comprised peripheral blood. The TCR originated in an older woman with acute or convalescent COVID-19. CDR3 nucleotides: TGCGCCAGCAGCCAAGATCGGGGGGCCAACTACGAGCAGTACTTC. Translated: CASSQDRGANYEQYF.